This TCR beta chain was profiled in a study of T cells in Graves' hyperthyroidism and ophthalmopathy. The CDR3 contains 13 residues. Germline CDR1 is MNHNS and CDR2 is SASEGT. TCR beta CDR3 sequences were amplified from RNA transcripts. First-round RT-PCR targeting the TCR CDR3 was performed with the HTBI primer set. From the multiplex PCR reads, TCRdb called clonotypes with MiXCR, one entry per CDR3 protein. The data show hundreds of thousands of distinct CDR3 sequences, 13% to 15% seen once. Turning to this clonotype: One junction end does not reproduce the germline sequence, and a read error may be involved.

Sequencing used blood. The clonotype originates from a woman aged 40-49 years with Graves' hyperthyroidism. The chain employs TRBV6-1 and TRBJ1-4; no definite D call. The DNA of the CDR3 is TGTGCTAGCAACTCCCCAACTAATGAAAAACTGTTTTTT. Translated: CASNSPTNEKLFF.